These T cell receptor beta chains were read from a single sample in a study of CD8+ T cells in alopecia areata. The table came from immunoSEQ multiplex PCR; TCRdb's copy has only in-frame clones and leaves some out. This sample has roughly 180,000 clones, with 50% to 60% found just once. This material consisted of CD4+ T cells sorted from blood, taken at week 4, from a patient treated with tofacitinib. The receptors originated from a human donor with alopecia areata. CDR3s include the opening cysteine and the closing phenylalanine or tryptophan. The D gene is left open where the match is weak. Size is omitted from some rows. Given values are once, few, many or a class for expanded clones.

J gene: TRBJ1-5; V gene: TRBV28; clone size: NA; D gene: TRBD1; CDR3 protein: CASSSYGWGTGANQPQHF; CDR3 DNA: TGTGCCAGCAGTTCTTACGGATGGGGGACAGGGGCCAATCAGCCCCAGCATTTT
J gene: TRBJ2-6; V gene: TRBV4-2; clone size: NA; D gene: TRBD1; CDR3 protein: CASSQGSGGAGANVLTF; CDR3 DNA: TGTGCCAGCAGCCAAGGCTCAGGGGGCGCTGGGGCCAACGTCCTGACTTTC
J gene: TRBJ2-4; V gene: TRBV7-2; clone size: NA; D gene: TRBD2; CDR3 protein: CASSFGLAGAGLNIQYF; CDR3 DNA: TGTGCCAGCAGCTTCGGTCTAGCGGGGGCGGGCTTAAACATTCAGTACTTC
J gene: TRBJ1-1; V gene: TRBV29-1; clone size: NA; D gene: NA; CDR3 protein: CSAKLEGRADQF; CDR3 DNA: TGCAGCGCTAAGCTTGAGGGACGCGCCGACCAATTT
J gene: TRBJ1-1; V gene: TRBV28; clone size: few; D gene: NA; CDR3 protein: CASSFVVGGDEAFF; CDR3 DNA: TGTGCCAGCAGTTTTGTAGTGGGGGGGGACGAAGCTTTCTTT
J gene: TRBJ2-7; V gene: TRBV6-5; clone size: NA; D gene: NA; CDR3 protein: CASSRQGYEQYF; CDR3 DNA: TGTGCCAGCAGCCGCCAGGGGTACGAGCAGTACTTC
J gene: TRBJ2-3; V gene: TRBV4-1; clone size: once; D gene: TRBD2; CDR3 protein: CASSGSGGLTDTQYF; CDR3 DNA: TGCGCCAGCAGCGGGAGCGGGGGCCTCACAGATACGCAGTATTTT
J gene: TRBJ2-7; V gene: TRBV6-5; clone size: NA; D gene: TRBD2; CDR3 protein: CASSVGTSGAYEQYF; CDR3 DNA: TGTGCCAGCAGTGTCGGGACTAGCGGGGCCTACGAGCAGTACTTC
J gene: TRBJ1-1; V gene: TRBV28; clone size: few; D gene: NA; CDR3 protein: CASTPGQGGSEAFF; CDR3 DNA: TGTGCCAGCACCCCGGGGCAGGGAGGTTCTGAAGCTTTCTTT
J gene: TRBJ1-5; V gene: TRBV2; clone size: NA; D gene: TRBD1; CDR3 protein: CASQTGTGVGGNQPQHF; CDR3 DNA: TGTGCCAGCCAAACCGGGACAGGGGTAGGAGGCAATCAGCCCCAGCATTTT